Sequencing of this T cell receptor beta chain was carried out in a study of Graves' ophthalmopathy and Graves' hyperthyroidism. Whole-study findings and limits: Sensitivity reached more than 85% and specificity 75% to 82% for a 13-signature model separating ophthalmopathy from stable hyperthyroidism.

A word on this clonotype: What it binds is not known.

The CDR3 consists of 15 residues. Germline loops: CDR1 DFQATT, CDR2 SNEGSKA (reference sequence). Trimming took 0 bases from V and 4 from J, leaving 16 bases between them. Moderate-to-severe activity, CAS at least 3, NOSPECS at least 4 and duration under 3 months characterized donors with ophthalmopathy. Enrollment excluded any patients with other autoimmune diseases, uncontrolled infections, pregnancy or lactation. Orbital computed tomography and thyroid ultrasound, along with TRAb, serum thyroxine and clinical symptoms, underpinned diagnosis. For repertoire sequencing, the TCR beta CDR3 regions were amplified from RNA transcripts. RT-PCR with HTBI primers came first, then second-round multiplex PCR. TCRdb used MiXCR to reprocess the multiplex PCR reads, holding one entry per CDR3 protein. The repertoire consists of about 740,000 distinct CDR3 sequences, with 35% to 50% occurring once and the leading ten covering approximately 43%.

The specimen sequenced was peripheral blood. This sequence joins TRBV20-1 and TRBJ2-7; D might be TRBD2 (6 bases). This TCR was sampled from an adult man with Graves' ophthalmopathy. Here the CDR3 reads CSARDRTGVGYEQYF. DNA of the CDR3: TGCAGTGCTAGAGATCGCACGGGAGTGGGGTACGAGCAGTACTTC.